The clone carrying this T cell receptor beta chain was seen at least ten times. Its antigen is still unknown. It was by 5'RACE with 10-nucleotide random UMIs that the cDNA was made. TCRdb used MiXCR to reprocess the 5' RACE reads, holding one entry per CDR3 protein. The sample contains 35,000 to 45,000 distinct CDR3 sequences, 13% to 15% of which appear only once. This sample is drawn from a study of neurological immune-mediated disorders. Broader study findings: Across subjects, expanded clones had no CDR3 amino acid sequences in common, pointing to private repertoires in all groups.

Germline CDR1 and CDR2: MNHEY and SVGEGT. The CDR3 is 15 amino acids. With 6 bases clipped from V and 8 bases from J, the junction kept 8 bases outside the gene matches. The source of this sequence is a woman aged 45-65 years with HTLV-1-associated myelopathy (HAM/TSP). The genes are TRBV6-2 or TRBV6-3 and TRBJ2-1, with 12 bases aligning to TRBD1. Sequenced material: PBMCs. In nucleotides, the CDR3 is TGTGCCAGCAGCCACCGGGACAGGGGGCTTTATGAGCAGTTCTTC. It is translated as CASSHRDRGLYEQFF.